The 15 T cell receptor beta chains given below trace back to one sample, sequenced in a study of regulatory T cells in long-lasting Graves disease. Library construction for TCR beta used iRepertoire HTBI primers and Arm-PCR of CDR3 regions. From the multiplex PCR reads, TCRdb called clonotypes with MiXCR, one entry per CDR3 protein. The sample shows about 310,000 distinct CDR3 sequences, under 20% of them seen only once. Time point here: newly diagnosed GD, antithyroid drugs for less than 3 months. PBMC RNA was the source of the TCR library. The input for sequencing was peripheral blood mononuclear cells (PBMCs), taken at new diagnosis, from a patient treated with antithyroid drugs. The receptors come from a female donor with Graves disease.

Ten or more counts support this clonotype. The chain recombines TRBV12-3 or TRBV12-4 with TRBJ1-5; tentatively, D is TRBD1 (5 bases). The CDR3 totals 14 residues. Trimming left V 4 bases short and J 2 bases short, with 9 bases between. The CDR3 here is CASSSGFRNQPQHF. The CDR3 bases are TGTGCCAGCAGTTCAGGGTTTCGCAATCAGCCCCAGCATTTT.

This clonotype came up many times. The genes are TRBV7-3 and TRBJ2-5; D gene uncertain. The CDR3 sequence is 14 residues long. Germline V gene lookup returns CDR1 SGHTA and CDR2 FQGTGA. V was clipped by 0 bases and J by 4 bases, with 9 bases between them. CDR3 protein: CASSLTLSRETQYF. As DNA, the CDR3 is TGTGCCAGCAGCTTAACCCTAAGTCGAGAGACCCAGTACTTC.

This clonotype was picked up one time. The rearrangement links TRBV5-1 to TRBJ1-1; 7 bases fit TRBD1. Germline trimming cut 4 bases from V and 1 base from J; bases unmatched to any gene: 13. The CDR3 runs 17 residues. The germline V gene has CDR1 SGHRS and CDR2 YFSETQ. CDR3 sequence reads: CASSQEGAGQRNTEAFF. CDR3 sequence (DNA): TGCGCCAGCAGCCAGGAGGGGGCGGGACAGAGGAACACTGAAGCTTTCTTT.

The sample holds many counts of this clonotype. CDR3 in DNA: TGTGCCAGCAGTCTAATAGGACAGTCCCTTAACACCATATATTTT. As protein: CASSLIGQSLNTIYF. This chain joins TRBV12-3 or TRBV12-4 and TRBJ1-3; D may be TRBD1 (6 bases). The CDR3 is 15 amino acids. Trimming removed 5 bases at V and 7 bases at J, with 18 bases between.

This clonotype came up once. This could be a read error, since a much larger clone is one nucleotide away. V and J are TRBV12-3 or TRBV12-4 and TRBJ2-1; 8 bases agree with TRBD2. Trimming cost V 4 bases and J 6 bases; bases outside gene matches: 14. This CDR3 spans 17 amino acids. The CDR3 nucleotides read TGTGCCAGCAGTTCCAGACCAGCGGGAGTAGGGAGCAATGAGCAGTTCTTC. Encoded protein: CASSSRPAGVGSNEQFF.

This clonotype has only a few counts. The chain carries TRBV5-8 and TRBJ1-4; TRBD1 might be the D (5 bases). V lost 4 bases and J 0 bases, leaving 13 bases between the germline ends. Germline assignment: CDR1 SGHTS and CDR2 YDEGEE. The CDR3 extends over 16 amino acids. The CDR3 DNA follows: TGTGCCAGCAGCAGCTACACCAGGGCAACTAATGAAAAACTGTTTTTT. It codes for CASSSYTRATNEKLFF.

This clonotype was seen ten or more times. The chain has TRBV30 and TRBJ1-6; D is possibly TRBD1 (5 bases). There are 14 residues in the CDR3. The germline V and J ends were trimmed by 3 bases and 5 bases, with 11 bases remaining between them. Germline lookup yields CDR1 GTSNPN and CDR2 SVGIG (reference sequence). The CDR3 here is CAWRGRADNSPLHF. The CDR3 DNA is TGTGCCTGGAGGGGCAGGGCCGATAATTCACCCCTCCACTTT.

This clonotype was seen ten or more times. The chain couples TRBV2 to TRBJ1-1; possible D gene TRBD1, 5 bases. V gave up 11 bases and J gave up 0 bases, with 22 bases separating them. The CDR3 totals 16 residues. Germline-derived CDR1 and CDR2 are SNHLY and FYNNEI. The CDR3 here is CASWEGVGAMNTEAFF. The CDR3 nucleotides read TGTGCCTCCTGGGAAGGGGTGGGAGCAATGAACACTGAAGCTTTCTTT. Full variable domain (remainder filled in from reference TRBV2 and TRBJ1-1): EPEVTQTPSHQVTQMGQEVILRCVPISNHLYFYWYRQILGQKVEFLVSFYNNEISEKSEIFDDQFSVERPDGSNFTLKIRSTKLEDSAMYFCASWEGVGAMNTEAFFGQGTRLTVV.

The CDR3 coding sequence is TGTGCCAGCAGCCAAGGCAGACACACAGATACGCAGTATTTT. Translating gives CASSQGRHTDTQYF. V usage is TRBV14 and J usage is TRBJ2-3; D ambiguous. The CDR3 length is 14 residues. V was trimmed by 1 base and J by 2 bases, leaving 7 bases between them. The V gene's germline CDR1 is SGHDN and CDR2 FVKESK. The whole variable domain, filled in from reference TRBV14 and TRBJ2-3, reads EAGVTQFPSHSVIEKGQTVTLRCDPISGHDNLYWYRRVMGKEIKFLLHFVKESKQDESGMPNNRFLAERTGGTYSTLKVQPAELEDSGVYFCASSQGRHTDTQYFGPGTRLTVL.

On this clonotype: This likely reflects a read error, since a far larger clone is one base away. The V and J genes are TRBV28 and TRBJ2-1; 11 bases fit TRBD2. Germline lookup yields CDR1 MDHEN and CDR2 SYDVKM. Trimming cost V 6 bases and J 2 bases; bases outside gene matches: 3. The CDR3 sequence is 15 residues long. CDR3 DNA: TGTGCCAGCAGACCACTAGCGGGAGCCTACAATGAGCAGTTCTTC. This translates into CASRPLAGAYNEQFF.

This clonotype was detected only a few times. A much larger clone sits a single nucleotide away, making a read error possible. The V call is TRBV2, the J call TRBJ2-7, with D tentatively TRBD1 or TRBD2 (5 bases each). CDR3 length equals 12 residues. Germline-derived CDR1 and CDR2 are SNHLY and FYNNEI. The CDR3 loop reads CARGVGPYEQYF. CDR3 DNA: TGTGCAAGAGGGGTAGGCCCCTACGAGCAGTACTTC.

This clonotype has just a few counts. This sequence joins TRBV20-1 and TRBJ2-1; D may correspond to TRBD1 or TRBD2 (5 bases each). Trimming stripped 3 bases from V and 6 bases from J, with 15 bases between. The CDR3 is made up of 14 amino acids. The germline V gene encodes CDR1 DFQATT and CDR2 SNEGSKA (reference sequence). CDR3 nucleotides: TGCAGTGCTAGGTGGCTCTACGGGACCAATGAGCAGTTCTTC. Its translation: CSARWLYGTNEQFF.

This clonotype was seen ten or more times. The chain has TRBV28 and TRBJ2-1, with D tentatively TRBD1 (6 bases). The germline CDR1 and CDR2 sequences are MDHEN and SYDVKM. This CDR3 is built from 14 residues. With 6 bases removed from V and 5 bases from J, the gap between germline ends came to 14 bases. CDR3 sequence: CASSNRDTHNEQFF. The CDR3 nucleotides read TGTGCCAGCAGCAACCGGGACACACACAATGAGCAGTTCTTC.

This clonotype was seen repeatedly, ten times or more. The rearrangement joins TRBV7-3 to TRBJ2-3, with 14 bases aligning to TRBD2. V was pared by 4 bases and J by 1 base, with 16 bases of the junction left unmatched. The CDR3 is 21 residues long. The germline CDR1 and CDR2 sequences are SGHTA and FQGTGA. The CDR3 is CASSYPGTSGSRRGCTDTQYF. In nucleotides, the CDR3 is TGTGCCAGCAGCTACCCCGGGACTAGCGGGAGTCGGAGGGGTTGCACAGATACGCAGTATTTT.

Ten or more counts support this clonotype. The chain links TRBV2 to TRBJ2-7; 7 nucleotides align to TRBD1. CDR1 is SNHLY and CDR2 is FYNNEI in the germline V gene. J was trimmed by 2 bases and V by 6 bases; bases with no gene match: 4. There are 13 residues in the CDR3. The CDR3 spells CASRVDRAYEQYF. The CDR3 DNA is TGTGCCAGCAGAGTCGACAGGGCCTACGAGCAGTACTTC.